The rows below give T cell receptor beta chains drawn from one sample of a study of T cells in localized non-small cell lung cancer. TCRdb keeps only in-frame clones here, not all; method: immunoSEQ multiplex PCR. The sample has 45,000 to 60,000 clones, just over 85% seen once. The starting material was peripheral blood, obtained before any cancer treatment. The receptors were sampled from a woman aged 35 to 69 with stage I lung adenocarcinoma. Both conserved end residues are part of each CDR3. D genes are given only for firm matches. The size field is filled for only some rows; it gives once, few, many or a size class.

J gene: TRBJ1-1
clone size: .
D gene: TRBD1
V gene: TRBV7-2
CDR3 protein: CASSSRQGSIAAFF

J gene: TRBJ2-2
clone size: .
D gene: TRBD1
V gene: TRBV29-1
CDR3 protein: CSVKTEGAHTGELFF

J gene: TRBJ1-2
clone size: .
D gene: .
V gene: TRBV6-5
CDR3 protein: CASSSQGYGYTF

J gene: TRBJ1-2
clone size: .
D gene: .
V gene: TRBV5-1
CDR3 protein: CASSLGQNYGYTF

J gene: TRBJ1-2
clone size: .
D gene: .
V gene: TRBV10-3
CDR3 protein: CAISVVREDYGYTF

J gene: TRBJ1-1
clone size: .
D gene: .
V gene: TRBV27
CDR3 protein: CASGRTPMNTEAFF

J gene: TRBJ1-6
clone size: .
D gene: .
V gene: TRBV4-3
CDR3 protein: CASSPTGTEYNSPLHF

J gene: TRBJ2-7
clone size: .
D gene: TRBD1
V gene: TRBV10-3
CDR3 protein: CAIRDPGQGRSEQYF

J gene: TRBJ1-2
clone size: .
D gene: TRBD1
V gene: TRBV5-6
CDR3 protein: CASSSPTGGHGYTF

J gene: TRBJ1-6
clone size: .
D gene: .
V gene: TRBV19
CDR3 protein: CASKEGGDSPLHF

J gene: TRBJ1-5
clone size: .
D gene: .
V gene: TRBV5-5
CDR3 protein: CASSLAFAGSWQPQHF

J gene: TRBJ1-1
clone size: once
D gene: TRBD1
V gene: TRBV6-6
CDR3 protein: CASSSPDRPRNTEAFF

J gene: TRBJ1-2
clone size: .
D gene: .
V gene: TRBV21-1
CDR3 protein: CASSKIGDLNYGYTF

J gene: TRBJ2-5
clone size: .
D gene: TRBD2
V gene: TRBV6-1
CDR3 protein: CASSEARGAQETQYF

J gene: TRBJ1-1
clone size: .
D gene: TRBD1
V gene: TRBV5-1
CDR3 protein: CASSLNTGETAEAFF

J gene: TRBJ2-3
clone size: .
D gene: .
V gene: TRBV5-6
CDR3 protein: CASSPRPGSTDTQYF

J gene: TRBJ1-4
clone size: .
D gene: .
V gene: TRBV4-3
CDR3 protein: CASSQDRGNEKLFF

J gene: TRBJ2-1
clone size: .
D gene: TRBD1
V gene: TRBV5-1
CDR3 protein: CASSLAHSGTGDEQFF

J gene: TRBJ1-2
clone size: .
D gene: .
V gene: TRBV10-2
CDR3 protein: CATTEQGNYGYTF

J gene: TRBJ1-1
clone size: .
D gene: .
V gene: TRBV7-9
CDR3 protein: CASSHPRGWDTEAFF

J gene: TRBJ2-7
clone size: .
D gene: .
V gene: TRBV6-5
CDR3 protein: CASTGLDSYEQYF

J gene: TRBJ1-6
clone size: few
D gene: .
V gene: TRBV7-9
CDR3 protein: CASTGTETGLNSPLHF

J gene: TRBJ2-7
clone size: .
D gene: TRBD1
V gene: TRBV5-4
CDR3 protein: CASSPGQNYEQYF

J gene: TRBJ1-4
clone size: .
D gene: .
V gene: TRBV10-3
CDR3 protein: CAISEYSGLNEKLFF

J gene: TRBJ2-5
clone size: .
D gene: TRBD2
V gene: TRBV29-1
CDR3 protein: CSVGAGGMQETQYF

J gene: TRBJ1-3
clone size: .
D gene: .
V gene: TRBV9
CDR3 protein: CASSEDPSGNTIYF

J gene: TRBJ2-1
clone size: .
D gene: .
V gene: TRBV7-9
CDR3 protein: CASSLIGDYNEQFF

J gene: TRBJ1-5
clone size: .
D gene: .
V gene: TRBV29-1
CDR3 protein: CSVTQDSNQPQHF

J gene: TRBJ1-1
clone size: .
D gene: .
V gene: TRBV30
CDR3 protein: CAWRVKGLRWNTEAFF

J gene: TRBJ1-5
clone size: few
D gene: .
V gene: TRBV7-9
CDR3 protein: CASRSGVGQPQHF

J gene: TRBJ1-5
clone size: .
D gene: .
V gene: TRBV4-1
CDR3 protein: CASSQEFGVLGNQPQHF

J gene: TRBJ1-1
clone size: .
D gene: .
V gene: TRBV19
CDR3 protein: CASSIPGGGNTEAFF

J gene: TRBJ2-2
clone size: once
D gene: TRBD1
V gene: TRBV19
CDR3 protein: CASSIGAEGAGELFF

J gene: TRBJ2-2
clone size: few
D gene: .
V gene: TRBV5-1
CDR3 protein: CASNWDTGELFF

J gene: TRBJ1-3
clone size: .
D gene: .
V gene: TRBV19
CDR3 protein: CASSNQGYTIYF

J gene: TRBJ1-5
clone size: .
D gene: .
V gene: TRBV19
CDR3 protein: CASNNQPQHF

J gene: TRBJ1-4
clone size: once
D gene: TRBD1
V gene: TRBV12-5
CDR3 protein: CASGLTGQGWSEKLFF

J gene: TRBJ1-5
clone size: .
D gene: .
V gene: TRBV28
CDR3 protein: CASSSQPDSNQPQHF

J gene: TRBJ1-6
clone size: .
D gene: TRBD1
V gene: TRBV19
CDR3 protein: CASSISTDLRQGTGTVGNSPLHF

J gene: TRBJ2-7
clone size: .
D gene: .
V gene: TRBV7-6
CDR3 protein: CASSSSGDYEQYF

J gene: TRBJ1-2
clone size: once
D gene: .
V gene: TRBV5-1
CDR3 protein: CASSLSIDSNYGYTF

J gene: TRBJ1-1
clone size: .
D gene: TRBD1
V gene: TRBV15
CDR3 protein: CAIKLPGQYTEAFF

J gene: TRBJ2-1
clone size: .
D gene: .
V gene: TRBV29-1
CDR3 protein: CSVEVPPDSLLEQFF

J gene: TRBJ2-7
clone size: .
D gene: TRBD1
V gene: TRBV4-1
CDR3 protein: CASSARDRAYEQYF

J gene: TRBJ2-5
clone size: .
D gene: TRBD1
V gene: TRBV25-1
CDR3 protein: CASSDRKTGNQETQYF

J gene: TRBJ2-7
clone size: .
D gene: .
V gene: TRBV5-4
CDR3 protein: CASSFAGLSSYEQYF

J gene: TRBJ2-5
clone size: .
D gene: TRBD1
V gene: TRBV13
CDR3 protein: CASSSFGGQGVGRETQYF

J gene: TRBJ1-1
clone size: .
D gene: .
V gene: TRBV7-8
CDR3 protein: CASSLVSRGGRTEAFF

J gene: TRBJ1-2
clone size: few
D gene: .
V gene: TRBV9
CDR3 protein: CASSVGGQSNYGYTF

J gene: TRBJ2-7
clone size: .
D gene: .
V gene: TRBV6-5
CDR3 protein: CASSYTGYEQYF

J gene: TRBJ1-1
clone size: .
D gene: TRBD1
V gene: TRBV10-3
CDR3 protein: CAISRTGVQTNTEAFF

J gene: TRBJ2-4
clone size: .
D gene: TRBD1
V gene: TRBV6-6
CDR3 protein: CASSNGQGPKNIQYF

J gene: TRBJ1-6
clone size: .
D gene: .
V gene: TRBV27
CDR3 protein: CASSRTSSYNSPLHF

J gene: TRBJ2-5
clone size: .
D gene: .
V gene: TRBV10-3
CDR3 protein: CAISAQGGQETQYF